This T cell receptor (beta chain) was recorded in a study of technical replicates of blood from a few donors. The V gene lost 10 bases and the J gene lost 0 bases, with 12 bases spanning the gap. The V gene's germline CDR1 is LNHDA and CDR2 SQIVND (reference sequence). The CDR3 has 13 amino acids. Libraries were prepared by immunoSEQ multiplex PCR; TCRdb keeps only in-frame clonotypes and omits some of them. The sample has approximately 60,000 clones, about 86% seen once. The chain uses TRBV19 and TRBJ1-1; the D is unclear. The origin of this receptor is a human donor in good health. Some clones in this sample may be carry-over from other donors' samples. Sequences were obtained from PBMCs. The CDR3 DNA follows: TGTGCCATTGGAGGGCAGATGAACACTGAAGCTTTCTTT. This codes for CAIGGQMNTEAFF.